These 3 T cell receptor beta chains share one sample of origin, sequenced in a study of T-cell memory formation after mild COVID-19. TCRdb itself ran the 5' RACE reads through MiXCR, one entry per CDR3 protein. Of more than 350,000 distinct CDR3 sequences in the sample, about 21% were seen once. The specimen sequenced was PBMCs or a T cell subset sorted from them (not recorded which). The receptors shown here come from an adult woman who had mild COVID-19 (a few samples of this study predate the infection). Cell type and time point are not known.

There are a few counts of this clonotype. The chain links TRBV3-1 to TRBJ2-7, with 11 bases matching TRBD1. CDR3 length: 15 residues. The J segment lost 3 bases and the V segment lost 4 bases, leaving 5 bases of the junction unmatched. The V gene's germline CDR1 is LGHDT and CDR2 YNNKEL (reference sequence). CDR3 loop: CASSLPGQGVYEQYF. The CDR3 DNA sequence: TGTGCCAGCAGCCTACCGGGACAGGGGGTCTACGAGCAGTACTTC.

A few counts support this clonotype. This rearrangement joins TRBV7-2 to TRBJ2-2; no clear D gene. V lost 6 bases to trimming and J lost 2 bases, with 13 bases between them. Germline CDR1 reads SGHTA; CDR2 reads FQGNSA. The CDR3 is 15 amino acids. CDR3 in DNA: TGTGCCAGCAGTCTACTACTTCTAAACACCGGGGAGCTGTTTTTT. Translating it yields CASSLLLLNTGELFF.

This clonotype was seen ten or more times. The V and J genes are TRBV5-1 and TRBJ2-1, with a weak D call TRBD2 (5 bases). The CDR3 contains 12 residues. V lost 4 bases and J 8 bases, leaving 10 bases between the germline ends. The germline V gene encodes CDR1 SGHRS and CDR2 YFSETQ. CDR3 sequence: CASSALGYEQFF. The DNA for the CDR3 is TGCGCCAGCAGCGCACTAGGCTATGAGCAGTTCTTC.